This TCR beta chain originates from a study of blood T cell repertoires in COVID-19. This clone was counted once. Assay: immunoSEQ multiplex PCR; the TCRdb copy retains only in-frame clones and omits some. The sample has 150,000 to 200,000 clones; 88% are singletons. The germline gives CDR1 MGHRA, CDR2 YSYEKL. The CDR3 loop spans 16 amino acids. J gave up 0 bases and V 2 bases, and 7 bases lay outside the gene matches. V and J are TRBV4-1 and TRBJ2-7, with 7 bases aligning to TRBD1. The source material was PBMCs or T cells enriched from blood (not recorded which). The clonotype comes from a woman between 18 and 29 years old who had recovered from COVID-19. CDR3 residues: CASSQPGTAFSYEQYF. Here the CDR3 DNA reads TGCGCCAGCAGCCAACCCGGGACAGCCTTCTCCTACGAGCAGTACTTC.